This T cell receptor beta chain comes out of a study of T cell changes during pregnancy in multiple sclerosis. Data came from immunoSEQ multiplex PCR; TCRdb stores just in-frame clones and leaves some out. This sample has over 70,000 clones, with approximately 92% found just once. The CDR3 has 14 amino acids. The V gene lost 4 bases and the J gene lost 4 bases, with 13 bases spanning the gap. Looked up from germline, CDR1 is MDHEN and CDR2 is SYDVKM. This clone was detected only a few times. This clonotype was obtained from a female donor in good health, enrolled as a control in a pregnancy study. The rearrangement uses TRBV28 and TRBJ1-2; D uncertain. Sample: peripheral blood, taken in the third trimester of pregnancy. This CDR3 is CASSSPSVPYGYTF. DNA of the CDR3: TGTGCCAGCAGTTCCCCGAGCGTCCCCTATGGCTACACCTTC.